A single sample is the source of the 17 T cell receptor beta chains below, sequenced in a study of early T cells in non-severe SARS-CoV-2 infection. MiXCR, run by TCRdb on the 5' RACE reads, gives a single entry per CDR3 protein. The profile shows roughly 100,000 distinct CDR3 sequences, over 10% of them singletons. The sequencing sample was made of whole blood. Receptor source: an adult who was a healthcare worker with PCR-confirmed SARS-CoV-2 infection or an uninfected control (not recorded which).

This chain uses TRBV29-1 with TRBJ1-2; a possible D gene is TRBD1 (5 bases). Germline V CDR1 and CDR2: SQVTM, ANQGSEA. Trimming shortened V by 0 bases and J by 7 bases, and 12 bases separated the two germline ends. This CDR3 region has 13 residues. CDR3 sequence: CSVEDGQGFGYTF. In nucleotides, the CDR3 is TGCAGCGTTGAAGATGGACAAGGCTTTGGCTACACCTTC.

J is TRBJ2-1 and V is TRBV5-6, with D possibly matching TRBD2 (6 bases). Trimming removed 4 bases from V and 8 bases from J, with 10 bases in between. There are 12 residues in the CDR3. CDR1 SGHDT and CDR2 YYEEEE come from the germline V gene. CDR3 sequence: CASSATSHEQFF. CDR3 nucleotide sequence: TGTGCCAGCAGCGCGACTAGTCATGAGCAGTTCTTC.

The chain has TRBV28 and TRBJ1-4, with 7 bases aligning to TRBD1. The CDR3 is 17 residues long. Germline V CDR1 and CDR2: MDHEN, SYDVKM. With V trimmed by 7 bases and J by 7 bases, 18 bases remained unmatched. CDR3 bases: TGTGCCAGCACCAATACACAGAAGGGGGCGCGTGTTGAAAAACTGTTTTTT. This sequence encodes CASTNTQKGARVEKLFF.

In this sample, this clonotype turned up a few times. The chain recombines TRBV3-1 with TRBJ2-2; 11 nucleotides line up with TRBD2. The germline V gene has CDR1 LGHDT and CDR2 YNNKEL (reference sequence). The CDR3 is 17 amino acids. V was clipped by 2 bases and J by 0 bases; unmatched bases: 2. The CDR3 spells CASSQLAGGANTGELFF. CDR3 DNA sequence: TGTGCCAGCAGCCAACTAGCGGGGGGCGCGAACACCGGGGAGCTGTTTTTT.

In this sample, this clonotype turned up many times. In DNA form, the CDR3 reads TGTGCCAGCAGGAGGGCAGTTATGGAAAAGATTGAAGCTTTCTTT. Translating it yields CASRRAVMEKIEAFF. The chain combines TRBV6-8 with TRBJ1-1, with D unresolved. The germline CDR1 and CDR2 sequences are MNHGY and SAAAGT. Trimming cost V 6 bases and J 7 bases, with 21 bases left between them. The CDR3 runs 15 residues.

This clonotype was observed at least ten times. The chain recombines TRBV28 with TRBJ2-2; no definite D call. V lost 2 bases to trimming and J lost 0 bases, with 13 bases between them. The CDR3 runs 17 residues. The germline CDR1 and CDR2 sequences are MDHEN and SYDVKM. CDR3 nucleotide sequence: TGTGCCAGCAGTTTAGGGGATTACACCCCGAACACCGGGGAGCTGTTTTTT. This sequence encodes CASSLGDYTPNTGELFF.

The CDR3 sequence is CSVGEGTQPQHF. As DNA, the CDR3 is TGCAGCGTTGGTGAAGGGACTCAGCCCCAGCATTTT. V gene TRBV29-1 combines with J gene TRBJ1-5; D possibly corresponds to TRBD1 (5 bases). Trimming removed 4 bases at V and 6 bases at J, with 10 bases between. Germline loops: CDR1 SQVTM, CDR2 ANQGSEA. The CDR3 has 12 residues. The whole variable domain, remainder taken from reference TRBV29-1 and TRBJ1-5, is SAVISQKPSRDICQRGTSLTIQCQVDSQVTMMFWYRQQPGQSLTLIATANQGSEATYESGFVIDKFPISRPNLTFSTLTVSNMSPEDSSIYLCSVGEGTQPQHFGDGTRLSIL.

This clonotype was detected ten times or more. The chain uses TRBV6-5 and TRBJ1-4; D ambiguous. This CDR3 spans 15 amino acids. CDR1 MNHEY and CDR2 SVGAGI come from the germline V gene. Trimming shortened V by 0 bases and J by 5 bases, and 10 bases separated the two germline ends. CDR3 bases: TGTGCCAGCAGTTACTCTCGCCGGGAGAATGAAAAACTGTTTTTT. It codes for CASSYSRRENEKLFF.

V and J are TRBV15 and TRBJ2-4; 9 bases agree with TRBD1. Germline loops: CDR1 LNHNV, CDR2 YYDKDF (reference sequence). This CDR3 contains 15 residues. Germline trimming cut 1 base from V and 8 bases from J; bases unmatched to any gene: 6. In DNA, the CDR3 is TGTGCCACCAGCAGAGGGGTGGGACAGGGAGACATTCAGTACTTC. Protein product: CATSRGVGQGDIQYF. The full variable domain, in which reference TRBV15 and TRBJ2-4 provide the parts outside the CDR3, is DAMVIQNPRYQVTQFGKPVTLSCSQTLNHNVMYWYQQKSSQAPKLLFHYYDKDFNNEADTPDNFQSRRPNTSFCFLDIRSPGLGDTAMYLCATSRGVGQGDIQYFGAGTRLSVL.

The rearrangement joins TRBV28 to TRBJ1-1; D uncertain. V was trimmed by 0 bases and J by 1 base, leaving 6 bases between them. The CDR3 loop spans 14 amino acids. Germline V lookup: CDR1 MDHEN, CDR2 SYDVKM. The CDR3 region is CASSLWATNTEAFF. The CDR3 DNA is TGTGCCAGCAGTTTATGGGCAACGAACACTGAAGCTTTCTTT.

This sequence joins TRBV5-5 and TRBJ2-5; 10 bases agree with TRBD2. Germline loops: CDR1 SGHKS, CDR2 YYEKEE (reference sequence). The CDR3 covers 16 residues. The junction had 7 bases not matched to a gene; V was cut back by 3 bases and J by 2 bases. CDR3 protein: CASSSPLAGAQETQYF. CDR3 sequence (DNA): TGTGCCAGCAGCTCGCCTCTAGCGGGGGCACAAGAGACCCAGTACTTC.

In its sample, this clonotype was seen a few times. The chain has TRBV6-1 and TRBJ2-6; D perhaps matches TRBD1 (5 bases). Germline CDR1 MNHNS, CDR2 SASEGT. Trimming took 4 bases from V and 0 from J, leaving 13 bases between them. This CDR3 is 17 amino acids long. The CDR3 DNA is TGTGCCAGCAGTGCTCCCGTTACAGGCTCTGGGGCCAACGTCCTGACTTTC. Translating gives CASSAPVTGSGANVLTF.

The V and J genes are TRBV30 and TRBJ2-7, with 11 positions matching TRBD1. Per the germline V gene, CDR1 is GTSNPN and CDR2 is SVGIG (reference sequence). Unmatched junction bases numbered 6, after V lost 3 bases and J lost 5 bases. The CDR3 runs to 14 residues. CDR3 sequence: CAWRAPGQGDEQYF. CDR3 nucleotides: TGTGCCTGGAGGGCCCCGGGACAGGGGGACGAGCAGTACTTC.

The table lists this clonotype with many counts. The V gene is TRBV10-2, the J gene TRBJ2-7, with 8 bases aligning to TRBD1. Germline V gene lookup returns CDR1 WSHSY and CDR2 SAAADI. Trimming took 3 bases from V and 3 from J; bases not matched to a gene: 19. The CDR3 loop spans 19 amino acids. The CDR3 here is CASSELGRGRDTLLYEQYF. The DNA for the CDR3 is TGCGCCAGCAGTGAATTGGGCAGGGGGCGCGATACCCTCCTCTACGAGCAGTACTTC.

The chain carries TRBV6-1 and TRBJ2-6; 8 positions match TRBD2. V lost 7 bases, J lost 5 bases, and 7 bases stayed unmatched. This CDR3 is built from 15 residues. Germline lookup yields CDR1 MNHNS and CDR2 SASEGT. The CDR3 DNA follows: TGTGCCAGCAAGGCGGGGGGTTTTAGGGCCAACGTCCTGACTTTC. Amino acid sequence: CASKAGGFRANVLTF.

This clonotype was observed at least ten times. The CDR3 bases are TGCGCCAGCAGCCACAATTCGGTTCGAAGGGACGAAAAACTGTTTTTT. It encodes CASSHNSVRRDEKLFF. This chain links TRBV4-1 with TRBJ1-4; D is perhaps TRBD1 (5 bases). This CDR3 has 16 residues. The V end lost 3 bases, the J end lost 8 bases, and 19 bases lay between the germline ends. Germline V lookup: CDR1 MGHRA, CDR2 YSYEKL.

This clonotype showed up just a few times. CDR3 nucleotides: TGTGCCAGCAGCCCCAGACAGGGGTACAGGCACGAGCAGTACTTC. This encodes CASSPRQGYRHEQYF. The V call is TRBV7-2, the J call TRBJ2-7, with TRBD1 matching 8 bases. Germline assignment: CDR1 SGHTA and CDR2 FQGNSA. V lost 5 bases, J lost 5 bases, and 11 bases stayed unmatched. The CDR3 is 15 amino acids.